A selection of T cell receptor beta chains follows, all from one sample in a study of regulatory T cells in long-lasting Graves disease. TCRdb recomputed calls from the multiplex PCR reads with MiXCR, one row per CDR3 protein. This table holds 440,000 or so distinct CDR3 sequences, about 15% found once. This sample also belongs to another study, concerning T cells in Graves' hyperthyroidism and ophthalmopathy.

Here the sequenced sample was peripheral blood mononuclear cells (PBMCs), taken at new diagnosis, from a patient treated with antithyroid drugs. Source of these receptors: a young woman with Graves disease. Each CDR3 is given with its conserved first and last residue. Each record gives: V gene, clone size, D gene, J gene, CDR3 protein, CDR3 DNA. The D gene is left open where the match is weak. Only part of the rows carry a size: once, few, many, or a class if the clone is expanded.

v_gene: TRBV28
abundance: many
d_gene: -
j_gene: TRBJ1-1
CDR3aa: CASSLLRRGTMNTEAFF
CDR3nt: TGTGCCAGCAGTTTATTAAGGCGCGGAACTATGAACACTGAAGCTTTCTTT

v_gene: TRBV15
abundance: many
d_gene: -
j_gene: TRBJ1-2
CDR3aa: CATSRDFSSNYGYTF
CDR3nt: TGTGCCACCAGCAGAGATTTTAGCAGCAACTATGGCTACACCTTC

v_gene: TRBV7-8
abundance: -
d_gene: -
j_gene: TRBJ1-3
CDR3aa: CASSEQPQGFGNTIYF
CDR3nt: TGTGCCAGCAGCGAACAACCACAGGGCTTCGGAAACACCATATATTTT

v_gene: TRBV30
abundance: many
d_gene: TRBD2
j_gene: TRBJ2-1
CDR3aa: CAWSVGTSRNEQFF
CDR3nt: TGTGCCTGGAGTGTAGGGACTAGCCGAAATGAGCAGTTCTTC

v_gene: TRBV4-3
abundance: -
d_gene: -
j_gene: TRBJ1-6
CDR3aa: CASSQEGVGSGSPLHF
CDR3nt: TGCGCCAGCAGCCAAGAGGGTGTAGGGTCGGGTTCACCCCTCCACTTT

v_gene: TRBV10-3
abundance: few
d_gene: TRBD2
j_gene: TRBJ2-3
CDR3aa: CAIRRTAGGPTDTQYF
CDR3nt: TGTGCCATCAGGAGGACAGCGGGAGGCCCCACAGATACGCAGTATTTT

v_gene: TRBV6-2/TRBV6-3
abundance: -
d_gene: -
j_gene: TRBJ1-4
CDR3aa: CASSYGGFVLNEKLFF
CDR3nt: TGTGCCAGCAGTTATGGAGGGTTCGTCCTAAATGAAAAACTGTTTTTT

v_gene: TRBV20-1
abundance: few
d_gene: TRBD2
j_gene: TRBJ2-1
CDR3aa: CSAELGTSGKDEQFF
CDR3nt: TGCAGTGCTGAACTTGGGACTAGCGGGAAGGATGAGCAGTTCTTC

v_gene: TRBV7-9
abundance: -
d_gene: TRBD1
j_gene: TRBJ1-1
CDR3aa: CASSQPRDRGVNTEAFF
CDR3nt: TGTGCCAGCAGCCAACCCCGGGACAGGGGAGTAAACACTGAAGCTTTCTTT

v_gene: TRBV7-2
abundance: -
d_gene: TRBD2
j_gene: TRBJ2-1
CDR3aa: CASTPRREGPLDEQFF
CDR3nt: TGTGCCAGCACCCCTCGGCGGGAGGGCCCTCTTGATGAGCAGTTCTTC

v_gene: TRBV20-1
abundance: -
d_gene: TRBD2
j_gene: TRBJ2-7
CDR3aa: CSASPAGDPHSNEQYF
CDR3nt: TGCAGTGCTAGTCCCGCGGGAGACCCCCACTCCAACGAGCAGTACTTC

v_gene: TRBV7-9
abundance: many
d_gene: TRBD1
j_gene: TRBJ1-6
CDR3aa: CASSPTGLVSPLHF
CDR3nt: TGTGCCAGCAGCCCGACAGGGCTGGTTTCACCCCTCCACTTT

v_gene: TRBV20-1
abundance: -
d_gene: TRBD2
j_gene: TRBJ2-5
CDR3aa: CSARDVASGSQTQYF
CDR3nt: TGCAGTGCTAGAGATGTGGCTAGCGGGAGTCAGACCCAGTACTTC

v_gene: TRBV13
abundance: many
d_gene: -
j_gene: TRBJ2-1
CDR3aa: CASSPTTRVDNEQFF
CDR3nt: TGTGCCAGCAGCCCAACCACCAGGGTTGACAATGAGCAGTTCTTC

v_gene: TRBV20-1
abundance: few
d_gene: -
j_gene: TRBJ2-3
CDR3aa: CSARDVREDTDTQYF
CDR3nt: TGCAGTGCTAGAGATGTACGGGAAGACACAGATACGCAGTATTTT

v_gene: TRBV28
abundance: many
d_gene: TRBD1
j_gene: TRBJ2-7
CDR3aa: CASSRIGQAYEQYF
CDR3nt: TGTGCCAGCAGTCGTATTGGACAGGCCTACGAGCAGTACTTC

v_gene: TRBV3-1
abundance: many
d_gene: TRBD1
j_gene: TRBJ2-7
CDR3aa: CASSHSGQGRSYEQYF
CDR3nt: TGTGCCAGCAGCCATTCGGGACAGGGGAGGAGCTACGAGCAGTACTTC

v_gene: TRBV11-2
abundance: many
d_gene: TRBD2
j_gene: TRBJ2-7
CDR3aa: CASSLAGGSSYEQYF
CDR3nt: TGTGCCAGCAGCTTAGCTGGCGGGAGCTCCTACGAGCAGTACTTC

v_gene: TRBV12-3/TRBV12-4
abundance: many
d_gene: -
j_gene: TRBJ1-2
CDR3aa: CASSLTKNGYTF
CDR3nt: TGTGCCAGCAGTTTAACCAAAAATGGCTACACCTTC

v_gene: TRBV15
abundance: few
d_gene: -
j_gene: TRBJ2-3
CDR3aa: CATSRDQSPGTDTQYF
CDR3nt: TGTGCCACCAGCAGAGATCAGAGCCCTGGCACAGATACGCAGTATTTT

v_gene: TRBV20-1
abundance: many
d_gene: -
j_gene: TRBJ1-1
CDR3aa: CSARRGQMNTEAFF
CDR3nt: TGCAGTGCTAGACGAGGACAGATGAACACTGAAGCTTTCTTT

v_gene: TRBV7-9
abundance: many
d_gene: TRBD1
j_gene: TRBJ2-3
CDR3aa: CASCAMGTVMTDTQYF
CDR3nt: TGTGCCAGCTGTGCGATGGGGACAGTTATGACAGATACGCAGTATTTT

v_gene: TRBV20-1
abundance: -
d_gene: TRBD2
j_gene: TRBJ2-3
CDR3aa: CSAPSASGSLADTQYF
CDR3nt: TGCAGTGCTCCCTCTGCTAGCGGGAGTCTCGCAGATACGCAGTATTTT